The clone carrying this T cell receptor (beta chain) was recorded many times. These data are taken from a study of molecular identifiers for immune sequencing clone quantification. TCRdb reanalysed the PCR reads using MiXCR and keeps one entry per CDR3 protein. Among about 36,000 distinct CDR3 sequences listed, less than 20% were seen once. Germline values: CDR1 LGHNA, CDR2 YNFKEQ. This CDR3 region has 16 residues. Deletions cut 0 bases from V and 5 bases from J, with 13 bases between. J is TRBJ2-2 and V is TRBV4-2; possibly TRBD2 for D (5 bases). The clonotype was recovered from a human donor in good health. Some libraries in this study had Jurkat cell RNA spiked in. The sample was naive CD8+ T cells from blood, with Jurkat cell RNA spiked in. Specified subset: FACS-sorted CD8+CD4-CCR7+CD45RA+ naive T cells. The chain's CDR3 is CASSQDPLAATGELFF. In nucleotides, the CDR3 is TGTGCCAGCAGCCAAGATCCCCTAGCAGCTACCGGGGAGCTGTTTTTT.